This TCR beta chain was obtained from a study of T cell responses to AZD1222 COVID-19 vaccine. Study-level findings and limits: With dominance at 160-218 and 743-854, vaccine-associated CD4 TCRs spanned spike. Nearly half of the spike-specific TCRs reportedly recognize variant regions that carry no mutations.

On this clone: Its antigen is undetermined.

The repertoire was sequenced with immunoSEQ multiplex PCR; TCRdb's copy has only in-frame clones and lacks some. The sample has around 130,000 clones; 80% to 90% are singletons. The V end lost 6 bases, the J end lost 4 bases, and 9 bases lay between the germline ends. The CDR3 has 11 residues. The germline gives CDR1 GTSNPN, CDR2 SVGIG (reference sequence). This rearrangement joins TRBV30 to TRBJ1-2; possible D gene TRBD1, 6 bases. This sequence was found in an adult who received the AZD1222 COVID-19 vaccine. Sequences were derived from peripheral blood, sampled 28 days after the second AZD1222 dose. In DNA, the CDR3 is TGTGCCTGCACAGGGCCCTATGGCTACACCTTC. This gives the protein CACTGPYGYTF.